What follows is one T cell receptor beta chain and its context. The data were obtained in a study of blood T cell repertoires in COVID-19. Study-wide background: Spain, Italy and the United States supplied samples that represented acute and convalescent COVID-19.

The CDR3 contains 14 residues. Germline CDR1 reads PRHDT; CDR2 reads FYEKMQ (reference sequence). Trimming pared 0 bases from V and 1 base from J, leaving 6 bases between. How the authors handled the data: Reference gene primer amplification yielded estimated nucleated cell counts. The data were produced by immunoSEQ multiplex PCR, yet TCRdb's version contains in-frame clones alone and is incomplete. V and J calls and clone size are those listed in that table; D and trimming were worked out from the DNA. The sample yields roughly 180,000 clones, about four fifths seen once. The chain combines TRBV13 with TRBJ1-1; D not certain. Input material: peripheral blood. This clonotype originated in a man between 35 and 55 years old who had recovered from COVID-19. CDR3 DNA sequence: TGTGCCAGCAGCTTAGGTCGCGGGAACACTGAAGCTTTCTTT. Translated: CASSLGRGNTEAFF.